What follows are 27 T cell receptor beta chains derived from one specimen sequenced in a study of T cell responses to AZD1222 COVID-19 vaccine. Here immunoSEQ multiplex PCR was the method, and the copy in TCRdb shows in-frame clones only, minus some. The data hold about 140,000 clones, with around 91% observed a single time. Specimen: peripheral blood, collected on day 0 of AZD1222 vaccination. The receptor set was obtained from an adult in good health.

V gene TRBV2 combines with J gene TRBJ1-5, with no clear D. Germline assignment: CDR1 SNHLY and CDR2 FYNNEI. The CDR3 contains 13 residues. V was clipped by 6 bases and J by 7 bases, with 13 bases between them. The CDR3 DNA is TGTGCCAGCAGAAGGGTCCTGCAACAGCCCCAGCATTTT. Its translation is CASRRVLQQPQHF.

This clone appeared once. V is TRBV28 and J is TRBJ2-1; D remains unclear. Trimming took off 3 bases at V and 5 bases at J, with 11 bases between the two ends. Germline V gene sequence: CDR1 MDHEN, CDR2 SYDVKM. The CDR3 is 14 amino acids. CDR3 DNA sequence: TGTGCCAGCAGTTTGCCCAGCCCCAACAATGAGCAGTTCTTC. Amino acid sequence: CASSLPSPNNEQFF.

The V call is TRBV2, the J call TRBJ2-5, with TRBD1 as a possible D gene (5 bases). The CDR3 covers 13 residues. CDR1 is SNHLY and CDR2 is FYNNEI in the germline V gene. The V gene lost 1 base and the J gene lost 5 bases, with 8 bases spanning the gap. The CDR3 reads CASSEGGRETQYF. The DNA of the CDR3 is TGTGCCAGCAGTGAAGGGGGCCGGGAGACCCAGTACTTC.

The chain is built from TRBV28 and TRBJ1-4, with D hard to call. The CDR3 has 13 residues. Trimming removed 8 bases from V and 4 bases from J, with 11 bases in between. CDR1 is MDHEN and CDR2 is SYDVKM in the germline V gene. The CDR3 is CASRVLRNEKLFF. The CDR3 bases are TGTGCCAGCCGGGTCCTCCGTAATGAAAAACTGTTTTTT.

The table lists this clone with a count of one. CDR3 region: CASSFLQLRDRVSNQPQHF. The CDR3 bases are TGTGCCAGCAGTTTTCTTCAACTCCGGGACAGGGTCAGCAATCAGCCCCAGCATTTT. The V and J genes are TRBV28 and TRBJ1-5; TRBD1 matches at 9 bases. CDR3 size: 19 residues. J lost 1 base, V lost 3 bases, and 13 bases had no gene match. The germline V gene has CDR1 MDHEN and CDR2 SYDVKM.

The gene calls are TRBV5-8 and TRBJ2-1; D gene unclear. Trimming left V 2 bases short and J 2 bases short, with 5 bases between. Per the germline V gene, CDR1 is SGHTS and CDR2 is YDEGEE. The CDR3 totals 13 residues. Written as DNA, the CDR3 is TGTGCCAGCAGCTTCGCCCCCTACAATGAGCAGTTCTTC. Translated: CASSFAPYNEQFF.

The chain is built from TRBV15 and TRBJ2-6, with D perhaps given as TRBD1 or TRBD2 (5 bases each). V was pared by 1 base and J by 0 bases, with 16 bases between. Per the germline V gene, CDR1 is LNHNV and CDR2 is YYDKDF (reference sequence). CDR3 length equals 19 residues. CDR3 DNA: TGTGCCACCAGCAGAGCTCGGGGACCTAAGAGCTCTGGGGCCAACGTCCTGACTTTC. Translation: CATSRARGPKSSGANVLTF.

This clone has just a few counts. The chain has TRBV30 and TRBJ2-2, with unresolved D. The CDR3 runs 13 residues. V was pared by 4 bases and J by 5 bases, with 11 bases between. Germline CDR1 is GTSNPN and CDR2 is SVGIG (reference sequence). CDR3 loop: CAWKGSLTGELFF. The CDR3, as DNA: TGTGCCTGGAAGGGCAGCCTTACCGGGGAGCTGTTTTTT.

V is TRBV19 and J is TRBJ2-7, with 11 bases aligning to TRBD2. CDR1 and CDR2 (germline): LNHDA, SQIVND (reference sequence). CDR3 length equals 14 residues. Trimming took 6 bases from V and 3 from J; bases not matched to a gene: 4. The CDR3 DNA reads as TGTGCCAGTAGAATCACTAGCGGGAGCTACGAGCAGTACTTC. Its translation: CASRITSGSYEQYF.

The J gene is TRBJ1-5, the V gene TRBV6-1, with TRBD1 as a possible D gene (6 bases). The CDR3 totals 15 residues. Looked up from germline, CDR1 is MNHNS and CDR2 is SASEGT. V lost 1 base and J 1 base, leaving 8 bases between the germline ends. The DNA of the CDR3 is TGTGCCAGCAGTGAAGTGGGGGGCAGCAATCAGCCCCAGCATTTT. Translating it yields CASSEVGGSNQPQHF.

The rearrangement links TRBV7-9 to TRBJ1-3; D unclear. V lost 5 bases and J lost 4, with 15 bases in between. The CDR3 contains 15 residues. The germline gives CDR1 SEHNR, CDR2 FQNEAQ (reference sequence). The CDR3 DNA sequence: TGTGCCAGCAGCCAAAAGGAGGACGGAGGAAACACCATATATTTT. Protein sequence: CASSQKEDGGNTIYF.

CDR3 bases: TGTGCCAGTAGTATGGGACTGGCCTTGAACACTGAAGCTTTCTTT. It is translated as CASSMGLALNTEAFF. The rearrangement joins TRBV19 to TRBJ1-1; D might be TRBD1 (5 bases). The V end was cut by 3 bases, the J end by 0 bases, with 11 bases between. Germline assignment: CDR1 LNHDA and CDR2 SQIVND (reference sequence). This CDR3 spans 15 amino acids.

V is TRBV27 and J is TRBJ2-1, with D perhaps matching TRBD2 (5 bases). Trimming left V 5 bases short and J 10 bases short, with 21 bases between. The CDR3 extends over 15 amino acids. The germline gives CDR1 MNHEY, CDR2 SMNVEV (reference sequence). The CDR3 here is CASSPAGSRPGEQFF. CDR3 in DNA: TGTGCCAGCAGTCCCGCCGGGTCCAGACCGGGGGAGCAGTTCTTC.

The rearrangement uses TRBV6-4 and TRBJ1-2; 7 nucleotides agree with TRBD1. Losses at the gene ends were 2 bases for V and 4 bases for J; bases not matched to a gene: 4. Per germline, CDR1 MRHNA and CDR2 SNTAGT. The CDR3 consists of 14 residues. This chain's CDR3 is CASSDGQASYGYTF. The DNA for the CDR3 is TGTGCCAGCAGTGACGGACAGGCCTCCTATGGCTACACCTTC.

The rearrangement uses TRBV28 and TRBJ1-2; 8 nucleotides align to TRBD1. The CDR3 sequence is 15 residues long. Looked up from germline, CDR1 is MDHEN and CDR2 is SYDVKM. Trimming cost V 7 bases and J 4 bases; bases outside gene matches: 11. CDR3 sequence: CASNSMGTGFYGYTF. The CDR3, as DNA: TGTGCCAGCAACTCCATGGGGACAGGCTTCTATGGCTACACCTTC.

The chain links TRBV3-1 (or the pseudogene TRBV3-2) to TRBJ2-2; the D gene could be TRBD1 or TRBD2 (6 bases each). The CDR3 sequence is 18 residues long. Germline V gives CDR1 LGHDT, CDR2 YNNKEL (reference sequence). V lost 3 bases and J lost 3, with 20 bases in between. CDR3 region: CASSHTTRRGRYTGELFF. In nucleotides, the CDR3 is TGTGCCAGCAGCCATACGACCCGGAGGGGGAGGTACACCGGGGAGCTGTTTTTT.

A single count supports this clone. The chain has TRBV6-2 or TRBV6-3 and TRBJ2-1; D is undetermined. V dropped 2 bases and J dropped 9 bases, with 5 bases sitting between them. CDR1 is MNHEY, CDR2 SVGEGT, per germline. The CDR3 is made up of 11 amino acids. The chain's CDR3 is CASSYVLEQFF. The CDR3 region has the DNA TGTGCCAGCAGTTACGTCCTTGAGCAGTTCTTC.

The J gene is TRBJ1-1, the V gene TRBV7-3; no firm D call. V shed 2 bases and J shed 1 base, with 5 bases lying between them. CDR3 length: 13 amino acids. Germline values: CDR1 SGHTA, CDR2 FQGTGA. The CDR3, as DNA: TGTGCCAGCAGCTTAGTACAGAACACTGAAGCTTTCTTT. Encoded protein: CASSLVQNTEAFF.

The chain has TRBV18 and TRBJ2-1; D is perhaps TRBD2 (6 bases). Germline V gives CDR1 KGHSH, CDR2 LQKENI. CDR3 size: 12 residues. Trimming cost V 3 bases and J 7 bases, with 7 bases left between them. DNA of the CDR3: TGTGCCAGCTCACCCGGGACTAATGAGCAGTTCTTC. It is translated as CASSPGTNEQFF.

The rearrangement uses TRBV5-4 and TRBJ1-2; D is ambiguous. V gave up 0 bases and J gave up 5 bases, with 5 bases separating them. This CDR3 has 12 residues. Per germline, CDR1 SGHNT and CDR2 YYREEE (reference sequence). The CDR3 spells CASSLDGYGYTF. CDR3 DNA sequence: TGTGCCAGCAGCTTGGATGGTTATGGCTACACCTTC.

This clone has just one count. The genes are TRBV6-5 and TRBJ1-2; D uncertain. The CDR3 totals 14 residues. Germline V lookup: CDR1 MNHEY, CDR2 SVGAGI. Between the trimmed V and J ends, which lost 0 bases and 5 bases, there was a span of 10 bases. The CDR3 DNA is TGTGCCAGCAGTTACTCGCCGGGGAGGTATGGCTACACCTTC. Protein product: CASSYSPGRYGYTF.

This sequence joins TRBV5-1 and TRBJ1-4; 7 bases match TRBD1. V was clipped by 3 bases and J by 2 bases; unmatched bases: 10. Germline-derived CDR1 and CDR2 are SGHRS and YFSETQ. There are 17 residues in the CDR3. CDR3 in amino acids: CASSSYRGGSTNEKLFF. The CDR3 nucleotides are TGCGCCAGCAGCTCCTACAGGGGCGGGTCCACTAATGAAAAACTGTTTTTT.

The count of this clone is one. The gene calls are TRBV10-1 and TRBJ1-2; the match to TRBD1 covers 9 bases. V dropped 7 bases and J dropped 4; count of bases not matched to a gene: 4. Germline CDR1 reads WNHNN; CDR2 reads SYGVQD (reference sequence). There are 13 residues in the CDR3. The CDR3 nucleotides are TGCGCCAGCACTGGACAGGGGATCTATGGCTACACCTTC. It translates to CASTGQGIYGYTF.

This sequence joins TRBV7-9 and TRBJ1-1, with a weak D call TRBD1 (5 bases). The CDR3 runs to 11 residues. V was trimmed by 2 bases and J by 8 bases, leaving 6 bases between them. The germline V gene encodes CDR1 SEHNR and CDR2 FQNEAQ (reference sequence). Here the CDR3 reads CASSLRGEAFF. DNA for the CDR3: TGTGCCAGCAGCTTAAGGGGAGAAGCTTTCTTT.

The rearrangement joins TRBV19 to TRBJ1-1; TRBD1 agrees at 7 bases. V lost 6 bases to trimming and J lost 2 bases; unmatched junction nucleotides: 9. There are 15 residues in the CDR3. Germline V gene lookup returns CDR1 LNHDA and CDR2 SQIVND (reference sequence). This chain's CDR3 is CASSLTGALNTEAFF. The DNA for the CDR3 is TGTGCCAGTAGCCTCACAGGGGCTCTTAACACTGAAGCTTTCTTT.

This clone was counted only a few times. This sequence joins TRBV27 and TRBJ1-1; D unclear. The CDR3 runs to 13 residues. Germline V lookup: CDR1 MNHEY, CDR2 SMNVEV (reference sequence). The V end was cut by 0 bases, the J end by 5 bases, with 7 bases between. The CDR3 DNA follows: TGTGCCAGCAGTTTATCGTTCAGAACTGAAGCTTTCTTT. Residues: CASSLSFRTEAFF.

J is TRBJ1-1 and V is TRBV13, with D possibly being TRBD1 (5 bases). CDR3 length: 16 amino acids. V lost 5 bases, J lost 3 bases, and 19 bases lay in between. Germline CDR1 and CDR2: PRHDT and FYEKMQ (reference sequence). The CDR3: CASSPPTGTDDTEAFF. As DNA, the CDR3 is TGTGCCAGCAGCCCACCCACCGGGACGGACGACACTGAAGCTTTCTTT.